This T cell receptor (beta chain) was identified during a study of shared clonotypes between healthy human individuals. Running of the assay took place at deep level. Generated by immunoSEQ multiplex PCR, the TCRdb table keeps only in-frame clones and is missing some. The table includes 1.6 million or so clones, over 95% detected once. To note about this clone: Its antigen is not identified.

General observations from the study: Non-shared clonotypes had lower generation probabilities than clonotypes shared by all four sorted-subset donors. Sequencing depth was expected to affect clonotype sharing among donors.

In germline, CDR1 is MGHRA, CDR2 YSYEKL. CDR3 size: 16 residues. The germline V and J ends were trimmed by 3 bases and 4 bases, with 16 bases remaining between them. The sequence was obtained from a man aged 25 to 45 in good health. V and J are TRBV4-1 and TRBJ1-3; the D is unclear. The specimen sequenced was naive CD4+ T cells sorted from blood. This sample's subset: CD45RA+ positively selected. The CDR3 loop is CASSHPRVGLGNTIYF. CDR3 nucleotides: TGCGCCAGCAGCCACCCGCGGGTGGGGTTAGGAAACACCATATATTTT.